These 24 T cell receptor beta chains share one sample of origin, sequenced in a study of cytomegalovirus exposure and HLA in healthy donors. Using immunoSEQ multiplex PCR, the repertoire was profiled, and TCRdb retains in-frame clones only, with some absent. The sample holds more than 85,000 clones, roughly 90% seen once. Sequencing was performed on PBMCs. Receptors originate from a woman aged 18-30 years in good health and CMV-seronegative.

V usage is TRBV7-9 and J usage is TRBJ1-1; TRBD1 agrees at 9 bases. Unmatched junction bases numbered 2, after V lost 5 bases and J lost 4 bases. This CDR3 comprises 13 residues. CDR1 SEHNR and CDR2 FQNEAQ come from the germline V gene (reference sequence). The CDR3 loop reads CASSQTGGTEAFF. The CDR3 DNA reads TGTGCCAGCAGCCAGACAGGGGGCACTGAAGCTTTCTTT.

This clone was seen only a few times. This CDR3 reads CASSTAGVGSEQYF. The CDR3 DNA sequence: TGTGCCAGCAGTACAGCGGGAGTTGGATCCGAGCAGTACTTC. This chain joins TRBV27 and TRBJ2-7; TRBD2 aligns across 8 bases. The junction had 9 bases not matched to a gene; V was cut back by 5 bases and J by 6 bases. Germline V gene data show CDR1 as MNHEY and CDR2 as SMNVEV (reference sequence). CDR3 length: 14 amino acids.

The V and J genes are TRBV7-7 and TRBJ1-4, with TRBD1 identical over 12 bases. The CDR3 totals 17 residues. The junction had 11 bases not matched to a gene; V was cut back by 5 bases and J by 7 bases. The germline V gene encodes CDR1 SSHAT and CDR2 FNYEAQ (reference sequence). CDR3 sequence: CASSLKSGQGACEKLFF. CDR3 nucleotide sequence: TGTGCCAGCAGCCTAAAGTCGGGACAGGGGGCTTGTGAAAAACTGTTTTTT.

The rearrangement joins TRBV4-2 to TRBJ1-2; 12 bases map to TRBD1. This CDR3 has 14 residues. The ends lost 3 bases at V and 5 bases at J; junction bases unmatched: 1. CDR1 and CDR2 (germline): LGHNA, YNFKEQ. This CDR3 reads CASSQGQGAYGYTF. The CDR3 DNA reads as TGTGCCAGCAGCCAGGGACAGGGGGCTTATGGCTACACCTTC.

The chain employs TRBV10-2 and TRBJ2-3, with D tentatively TRBD1 (6 bases). This CDR3 region has 15 residues. Germline V gives CDR1 WSHSY, CDR2 SAAADI. V was cut by 6 bases and J by 0 bases, with 13 bases left in between. CDR3 amino acids: CASRPDRTSTDTQYF. In DNA form, the CDR3 reads TGCGCCAGCAGACCCGACAGGACTAGCACAGATACGCAGTATTTT.

The count of this clone is one. The chain has TRBV4-3 and TRBJ1-2, with 10 bases matching TRBD1. The CDR3 is 16 residues long. V shed 1 base and J 4 bases; nucleotides not matched to a gene: 6. Looked up from germline, CDR1 is LGHNA and CDR2 is YSLEER. The CDR3 DNA sequence: TGCGCCAGCAGCCAAGGACAGGGGGCGCTTGGCTATGGCTACACCTTC. Its protein is CASSQGQGALGYGYTF.

The V gene is TRBV4-3, the J gene TRBJ2-7; TRBD1 might be the D (5 bases). This CDR3 has 14 residues. Germline values: CDR1 LGHNA, CDR2 YSLEER. V was cut by 1 base and J by 3 bases, with 10 bases left in between. The CDR3 DNA reads as TGCGCCAGCAGCCAAGGGCCCAGGGACTACGAGCAGTACTTC. Translation gives CASSQGPRDYEQYF.

This clone has more than one count but fewer than ten. V is TRBV28 and J is TRBJ2-7; D gene uncertain. This CDR3 region has 9 residues. Germline CDR1 reads MDHEN; CDR2 reads SYDVKM. The ends were cut back, 6 bases at V and 12 bases at J, with 9 bases in the middle. CDR3 sequence (DNA): TGTGCCAGCAGCCCCCCCTGGTACTTC. Its protein is CASSPPWYF.

The CDR3 sequence: CASSAGLADPTDTQYF. The CDR3 DNA sequence: TGCGCCAGCAGCGCCGGACTAGCGGACCCCACAGATACGCAGTATTTT. The chain couples TRBV5-1 to TRBJ2-3, with TRBD2 identical over 10 bases. The V and J ends lost 4 bases and 2 bases, in that order; junction bases with no gene match: 7. This CDR3 is built from 16 residues. The germline V gene has CDR1 SGHRS and CDR2 YFSETQ.

The chain recombines TRBV6-1 with TRBJ1-2; 7 bases align to TRBD1. Trimming cost V 6 bases and J 3 bases; bases outside gene matches: 10. Germline assignment: CDR1 MNHNS and CDR2 SASEGT. The CDR3 contains 15 residues. CDR3 in amino acids: CASSHTRQGDYGYTF. In DNA form, the CDR3 reads TGTGCCAGCAGCCACACCAGACAGGGAGACTATGGCTACACCTTC.

This chain links TRBV6-1 with TRBJ2-1, with D perhaps TRBD2 (6 bases). Looked up from germline, CDR1 is MNHNS and CDR2 is SASEGT. Trimming took off 2 bases at V and 0 bases at J, with 11 bases between the two ends. The CDR3 contains 16 residues. The CDR3 here is CASSEYSGRSYNEQFF. DNA of the CDR3: TGTGCCAGCAGTGAATATAGCGGACGCTCCTACAATGAGCAGTTCTTC.

About this clone: The same CDR3 arises from other DNA sequences in this sample as well. This chain connects TRBV29-1 to TRBJ1-4, with 8 nucleotides matching TRBD1. After removal of 7 bases from V and 5 bases from J, the junction contained 6 bases not matched to a gene. Germline-derived CDR1 and CDR2 are SQVTM and ANQGSEA. This CDR3 comprises 13 residues. The CDR3 here is CSANRGTNEKLFF. As DNA, the CDR3 is TGCAGCGCAAACAGGGGGACAAATGAAAAACTGTTTTTT.

The V call is TRBV9, the J call TRBJ2-7; D might be TRBD2 (5 bases). The V gene lost 0 bases and the J gene lost 2 bases, with 9 bases spanning the gap. CDR1 and CDR2 from the germline V gene are SGDLS and YYNGEE. This CDR3 contains 14 residues. The CDR3 DNA follows: TGTGCCAGCAGCGTAGAAGCGGCCACCTACGAGCAGTACTTC. Translating gives CASSVEAATYEQYF. Full variable domain (outside the CDR3, taken from reference TRBV9 and TRBJ2-7): DSGVTQTPKHLITATGQRVTLRCSPRSGDLSVYWYQQSLDQGLQFLIQYYNGEERAKGNILERFSAQQFPDLHSELNLSSLELGDSALYFCASSVEAATYEQYFGPGTRLTVT.

V and J are TRBV7-2 and TRBJ2-7; 13 bases fit TRBD2. The CDR3 has 14 amino acids. Looked up from germline, CDR1 is SGHTA and CDR2 is FQGNSA. The V gene end was trimmed by 3 bases and the J gene end by 7 bases; junction bases not matched to a gene: 3. The CDR3 sequence: CASSFGLAGVEQYF. The CDR3 bases are TGTGCCAGCAGCTTTGGACTAGCGGGAGTAGAGCAGTACTTC.

CDR3 nucleotides: TGTGCCAGCAGCTTGGCCAGGACTGAAGCTTTCTTT. Amino acids: CASSLARTEAFF. V usage is TRBV5-6 and J usage is TRBJ1-1; D ambiguous. Between the trimmed V and J ends, which lost 0 bases and 5 bases, there was a span of 5 bases. Germline CDR1 and CDR2: SGHDT and YYEEEE. This CDR3 has 12 amino acids.

The sample holds one count of this clone. The rearrangement joins TRBV10-3 to TRBJ1-1; weak D call: TRBD1 (6 bases). CDR1 and CDR2 from the germline V gene are ENHRY and SYGVKD. CDR3 size: 16 residues. The germline V and J ends were trimmed by 7 bases and 2 bases, with 20 bases remaining between them. The CDR3 sequence: CAITPNPGQSNTEAFF. The DNA of the CDR3 is TGTGCCATCACACCCAACCCGGGACAATCAAACACTGAAGCTTTCTTT.

V and J are TRBV5-6 and TRBJ1-2; a weak D match, TRBD1 (5 bases). This CDR3 region has 14 residues. Trimming removed 6 bases at V and 2 bases at J, with 14 bases between. Germline loops: CDR1 SGHDT, CDR2 YYEEEE. CDR3 protein: CASILKGSNYGYTF. The CDR3 bases are TGTGCCAGCATCCTGAAGGGGTCGAACTATGGCTACACCTTC.

This clone has only one observation. The chain joins TRBV11-2 to TRBJ1-1; D not resolved. Trimming removed 4 bases at V and 4 bases at J, with 10 bases between. This CDR3 has 13 amino acids. Per the germline V gene, CDR1 is SGHAT and CDR2 is FQNNGV. For the CDR3, the DNA is TGTGCCAGCAGCTCCGTGCGGGGCACTGAAGCTTTCTTT. It codes for CASSSVRGTEAFF.

The rearrangement joins TRBV30 to TRBJ1-6; D perhaps matches TRBD1 (6 bases). The germline V gene encodes CDR1 GTSNPN and CDR2 SVGIG (reference sequence). The V and J ends lost 4 bases and 0 bases respectively, with 16 bases between them. This CDR3 has 17 residues. CDR3 sequence: CAWNGQPGSSYNSPLHF. CDR3 coding DNA: TGTGCCTGGAATGGACAGCCAGGGAGCTCCTATAATTCACCCCTCCACTTT.

This sequence joins TRBV5-6 and TRBJ2-1, with 11 bases aligning to TRBD2. V trimming: 3 bases; J trimming: 6 bases; junction bases outside the gene matches: 8. This CDR3 has 16 residues. CDR1 and CDR2 from the germline V gene are SGHDT and YYEEEE. CDR3 residues: CASSSKLAGVPNEQFF. In DNA, the CDR3 is TGTGCCAGCAGCTCGAAACTAGCGGGAGTCCCCAATGAGCAGTTCTTC.

This chain uses TRBV6-5 with TRBJ2-1, with D possibly being TRBD1 (5 bases). CDR1 and CDR2 from the germline V gene are MNHEY and SVGAGI. The CDR3 length is 13 residues. V dropped 6 bases and J dropped 6 bases, with 12 bases sitting between them. CDR3 DNA: TGTGCCAGCAGGGCCTCCAGGGTCAATGAGCAGTTCTTC. Residues: CASRASRVNEQFF.

The V and J genes are TRBV4-1 and TRBJ2-1, with TRBD2 matching 10 bases. After removal of 0 bases from V and 7 bases from J, the junction contained 6 bases not matched to a gene. The CDR3 has 16 residues. The germline CDR1 and CDR2 sequences are MGHRA and YSYEKL. The CDR3 here is CASSQDLASGGNEQFF. CDR3 DNA: TGCGCCAGCAGCCAAGATCTGGCTAGCGGGGGTAATGAGCAGTTCTTC.

The chain couples TRBV27 to TRBJ1-2, with D perhaps matching TRBD1 (6 bases). The CDR3 contains 14 residues. Germline V CDR1 and CDR2: MNHEY, SMNVEV (reference sequence). V dropped 4 bases and J dropped 4 bases, with 13 bases sitting between them. The CDR3 loop is CASSSAGGIYGYTF. The DNA of the CDR3 is TGTGCCAGCAGTTCAGCTGGGGGCATCTATGGCTACACCTTC.

The table lists this clone with a count of one. This chain uses TRBV19 with TRBJ1-1; 8 positions agree with TRBD1. Germline trimming cut 1 base from V and 0 bases from J; bases unmatched to any gene: 7. Looked up from germline, CDR1 is LNHDA and CDR2 is SQIVND (reference sequence). The length of the CDR3 is 17 residues. CDR3 sequence: CASSIAQGAKMNTEAFF. The CDR3 bases are TGTGCCAGTAGTATAGCCCAGGGGGCGAAAATGAACACTGAAGCTTTCTTT.